This T cell receptor beta chain was sequenced for a study of T cell repertoires in cytomegalovirus infection. Regarding this clonotype: Its cognate antigen is unknown.

In germline, CDR1 is LNHNV, CDR2 YYDKDF (reference sequence). V was pared by 5 bases and J by 0 bases, with 13 bases between. The CDR3 covers 15 residues. Each CDR3 protein gets one entry after TCRdb re-called the reads with MiXCR. This sample has about 89,000 distinct CDR3 sequences, with approximately 30% found just once. This chain joins TRBV15 and TRBJ2-5; D gene ambiguous. This clonotype originated in a human donor in good health (CMV status not recorded). Some clones in this sample may be carry-over from other donors' samples. This material consisted of CD8+ T cells from cultured PBMCs, taken from culture after CMV antigen stimulation. The CDR3 coding sequence is TGTGCCACCAGCCGGAGCCTTGGGTACCAAGAGACCCAGTACTTC. It codes for CATSRSLGYQETQYF.